The present T cell receptor (beta chain) was sequenced within a study of blood T cell repertoires in COVID-19. Overall study: PBMCs, B-cell-depleted T cells, or T cells provided the cDNA or gDNA that made up the material.

Authors' methods: Estimation of nucleated cell counts relied on the amplification of reference gene primers. Libraries were prepared by immunoSEQ multiplex PCR; TCRdb keeps only in-frame clonotypes and omits some of them. The V and J calls and clone size are taken from that table; D and trimming were inferred from the DNA. The sample has roughly 340,000 clones, around 90% seen once. Sequencing was performed on peripheral blood. This TCR derives from a woman younger than 30 who had recovered from COVID-19.

The chain's CDR3 is CASSQGGTIVAEAFF. CDR3 nucleotide sequence: TGCGCCAGCAGCCAAGGCGGGACCATAGTCGCTGAAGCTTTCTTT. The rearrangement joins TRBV4-3 to TRBJ1-1; D possibly corresponds to TRBD1 (5 bases). The germline V and J ends were trimmed by 1 base and 6 bases, with 15 bases remaining between them. Germline V gene sequence: CDR1 LGHNA, CDR2 YSLEER. This CDR3 comprises 15 residues.